One and the same sample provided the 27 T cell receptor beta chains below, sequenced in a study of shared clonotypes between healthy human individuals. The table came from immunoSEQ multiplex PCR; TCRdb's copy has only in-frame clones and leaves some out. Altogether 2 million to 2.5 million clones are present, 80% to 95% being singletons, with the ten largest covering 0.37%. Sequenced input: naive CD4+ T cells from PBMCs. Regarding subset: CD45RA+ positively selected. These receptors came from a man between 18 and 29 years old in good health. Some clones in this sample may be carry-over from other donors' samples.

A single count supports this clone. The chain is built from TRBV5-1 and TRBJ1-2; weak D call: TRBD1 (6 bases). Trimming left V 0 bases short and J 4 bases short, with 16 bases between. This CDR3 has 16 residues. The germline gives CDR1 SGHRS, CDR2 YFSETQ. The CDR3 bases are TGCGCCAGCAGCTTGGTTCCAGGGGAAAGCGCCTATGGCTACACCTTC. This codes for CASSLVPGESAYGYTF. Full variable domain (rest looked up from reference TRBV5-1 and TRBJ1-2): KAGVTQTPRYLIKTRGQQVTLSCSPISGHRSVSWYQQTPGQGLQFLFEYFSETQRNKGNFPGRFSGRQFSNSRSEMNVSTLELGDSALYLCASSLVPGESAYGYTFGSGTRLTVV.

The count of this clone is one. The J gene is TRBJ2-7, the V gene TRBV29-1; D may be TRBD1 or TRBD2 (7 bases each). The germline gives CDR1 SQVTM, CDR2 ANQGSEA. There are 14 residues in the CDR3. Trimming took off 6 bases at V and 3 bases at J, with 18 bases between the two ends. This CDR3 is CSVGGGFPDYEQYF. CDR3 sequence (DNA): TGCAGCGTGGGAGGGGGCTTCCCTGACTACGAGCAGTACTTC.

V usage is TRBV19 and J usage is TRBJ1-2; D remains unclear. V lost 6 bases and J lost 1, with 15 bases in between. This CDR3 is built from 15 residues. Germline CDR1 and CDR2: LNHDA and SQIVND (reference sequence). In DNA, the CDR3 is TGTGCCAGTAGGGAACCGAACCTGGGTAACTATGGCTACACCTTC. Protein sequence: CASREPNLGNYGYTF.

This chain links TRBV10-3 with TRBJ1-1, with D hard to call. V shed 2 bases and J shed 4 bases, with 14 bases lying between them. The CDR3 extends over 15 amino acids. Germline V CDR1 and CDR2: ENHRY, SYGVKD. CDR3 in amino acids: CAISESGRVFTEAFF. CDR3 in DNA: TGTGCCATCAGTGAGAGTGGCCGGGTTTTCACTGAAGCTTTCTTT.

V usage is TRBV5-6 and J usage is TRBJ2-1, with D possibly TRBD1 on 6 matching bases. Germline V gene lookup returns CDR1 SGHDT and CDR2 YYEEEE. The V end was cut by 4 bases, the J end by 4 bases, with 21 bases between. CDR3 length: 17 residues. This chain's CDR3 is CASSTERGTLVYNEQFF. The CDR3, as DNA: TGTGCCAGCAGCACAGAACGAGGGACACTAGTATACAATGAGCAGTTCTTC.

The gene calls are TRBV25-1 and TRBJ2-1, with D perhaps TRBD2 (6 bases). CDR3 length: 14 amino acids. Germline lookup yields CDR1 MGHDK and CDR2 SYGVNS. Trimming stripped 10 bases from V and 0 bases from J, with 13 bases between. The CDR3: CATKSGSSYNEQFF. The DNA of the CDR3 is TGTGCCACCAAGTCCGGGAGCTCCTACAATGAGCAGTTCTTC.

In nucleotides, the CDR3 is TGTGCCAGCAGTTACTTGGGCGGGAGGGGATACAATGAGCAGTTCTTC. Amino acid sequence: CASSYLGGRGYNEQFF. The rearrangement joins TRBV28 to TRBJ2-1, with TRBD2 identical over 9 bases. After removal of 4 bases from V and 4 bases from J, the junction contained 8 bases not matched to a gene. The CDR3 runs 16 residues. Germline V gene lookup returns CDR1 MDHEN and CDR2 SYDVKM.

About this clone: Other nucleotide sequences in the sample specify the same CDR3. The chain combines TRBV5-1 with TRBJ2-5; tentatively, D is TRBD2 (6 bases). The CDR3 has 15 residues. Per germline, CDR1 SGHRS and CDR2 YFSETQ. Trimming took off 0 bases at V and 5 bases at J, with 14 bases between the two ends. In DNA, the CDR3 is TGCGCCAGCAGCTTGGGCACGGGAGAGGGGGAGACCCAGTACTTC. Protein product: CASSLGTGEGETQYF.

The chain couples TRBV9 to TRBJ2-5; no firm D call. Trimming removed 2 bases from V and 4 bases from J, with 9 bases in between. The CDR3 loop spans 13 amino acids. The germline V gene has CDR1 SGDLS and CDR2 YYNGEE. CDR3 DNA: TGTGCCAGCAGCGTCGGCATCACAGAGACCCAGTACTTC. It yields the protein CASSVGITETQYF.

The gene calls are TRBV20-1 and TRBJ1-2; possible D gene TRBD1, 6 bases. Deletions cut 6 bases from V and 8 bases from J, with 13 bases between. This CDR3 comprises 11 residues. The germline gives CDR1 DFQATT, CDR2 SNEGSKA (reference sequence). CDR3 loop: CSAMTGRGYTF. Written as DNA, the CDR3 is TGCAGTGCGATGACAGGTCGAGGCTACACCTTC.

The V and J genes are TRBV2 and TRBJ2-2; 14 bases are shared with TRBD2. Trimming at V came to 6 bases and at J to 6 bases, leaving 9 bases not matched to a gene. The CDR3 covers 17 residues. From germline, CDR1 is SNHLY and CDR2 FYNNEI. In DNA form, the CDR3 reads TGTGCCAGCAGGTCCGGGACTAGCGGGAGTAGGTCCGGGGAGCTGTTTTTT. Protein product: CASRSGTSGSRSGELFF.

This clone has a single count. The sample contains more than one DNA sequence encoding this CDR3. This sequence joins TRBV28 and TRBJ2-1, with 7 bases lining up with TRBD2. The CDR3 extends over 14 amino acids. The V and J ends lost 3 bases and 7 bases, in that order; junction bases with no gene match: 6. CDR1 MDHEN and CDR2 SYDVKM come from the germline V gene. CDR3 protein: CASSLGGSGNEQFF. DNA of the CDR3: TGTGCCAGCAGTTTGGGCGGGAGTGGAAATGAGCAGTTCTTC. Based on the CDR3 plus reference TRBV28 and TRBJ2-1, the full variable domain is DVKVTQSSRYLVKRTGEKVFLECVQDMDHENMFWYRQDPGLGLRLIYFSYDVKMKEKGDIPEGYSVSREKKERFSLILESASTNQTSMYLCASSLGGSGNEQFFGPGTRLTVL.

This clone has just one count. The genes are TRBV9 and TRBJ2-3; TRBD2 agrees at 15 bases. Germline assignment: CDR1 SGDLS and CDR2 YYNGEE. This CDR3 spans 17 amino acids. V was pared by 4 bases and J by 0 bases, with 3 bases of the junction left unmatched. The CDR3 sequence: CASSPGTSGRSTDTQYF. DNA for the CDR3: TGTGCCAGCAGCCCCGGGACTAGCGGGAGGAGCACAGATACGCAGTATTTT. The complete variable domain, with remaining parts taken from reference TRBV9 and TRBJ2-3, reads DSGVTQTPKHLITATGQRVTLRCSPRSGDLSVYWYQQSLDQGLQFLIQYYNGEERAKGNILERFSAQQFPDLHSELNLSSLELGDSALYFCASSPGTSGRSTDTQYFGPGTRLTVL.

This clone was seen a handful of times. This sample includes further DNA sequences coding for the same CDR3. V and J are TRBV7-9 and TRBJ2-1; the match to TRBD2 covers 8 bases. Germline values: CDR1 SEHNR, CDR2 FQNEAQ (reference sequence). With 4 bases clipped from V and 13 bases from J, the junction kept 3 bases outside the gene matches. The CDR3 is 11 residues long. This chain's CDR3 is CASSWGLGQFF. In nucleotides, the CDR3 is TGTGCCAGCAGCTGGGGACTAGGCCAGTTCTTC.

The chain carries TRBV27 and TRBJ2-3; D is unresolved. Looked up from germline, CDR1 is MNHEY and CDR2 is SMNVEV (reference sequence). The CDR3 sequence is 16 residues long. Trimming took off 6 bases at V and 4 bases at J, with 20 bases between the two ends. Here the CDR3 DNA reads TGTGCCAGCAGCCCACTGACTGCCTCTTTCTCAGATACGCAGTATTTT. Its translation is CASSPLTASFSDTQYF.

The rearrangement joins TRBV10-3 to TRBJ2-6; D uncertain. This CDR3 is 14 amino acids long. Germline V gene lookup returns CDR1 ENHRY and CDR2 SYGVKD. Trimming cost V 7 bases and J 0 bases, with 7 bases left between them. In DNA form, the CDR3 reads TGTGCCATCAACGAGCACTCTGGGGCCAACGTCCTGACTTTC. It yields the protein CAINEHSGANVLTF.

This chain connects TRBV7-3 to TRBJ2-7; TRBD1 agrees at 8 bases. The V gene's germline CDR1 is SGHTA and CDR2 FQGTGA. This CDR3 has 15 residues. V dropped 1 base and J dropped 3; count of bases not matched to a gene: 5. CDR3 region: CASSLKEGQDYEQYF. CDR3 DNA sequence: TGTGCCAGCAGCTTAAAGGAGGGACAGGACTACGAGCAGTACTTC.

This chain uses TRBV27 with TRBJ2-7; the D is unclear. The V gene's germline CDR1 is MNHEY and CDR2 SMNVEV (reference sequence). Trimming took off 6 bases at V and 2 bases at J, with 11 bases between the two ends. This CDR3 is 13 amino acids long. This chain's CDR3 is CASRGNVTYEQYF. The CDR3 DNA sequence: TGTGCCAGCAGGGGTAACGTTACCTACGAGCAGTACTTC.

The rearrangement uses TRBV6-6 and TRBJ1-5; no reliable D call. CDR3 length equals 15 residues. Germline assignment: CDR1 MNHNY and CDR2 SVGAGI (reference sequence). Trimming left V 2 bases short and J 6 bases short, with 14 bases between. The CDR3 nucleotides read TGTGCCAGCAGTTACGATACAGCGGGAGGTCAGCCCCAGCATTTT. Its protein is CASSYDTAGGQPQHF.

The V gene is TRBV4-1, the J gene TRBJ2-1; 11 bases align to TRBD2. This CDR3 comprises 19 residues. Germline-derived CDR1 and CDR2 are MGHRA and YSYEKL. After removal of 2 bases from V and 3 bases from J, the junction contained 12 bases not matched to a gene. CDR3: CASSQWLAGGYSDYNEQFF. CDR3 in DNA: TGCGCCAGCAGCCAATGGCTAGCGGGAGGATACTCCGACTACAATGAGCAGTTCTTC.

The chain couples TRBV5-4 to TRBJ2-3; no reliable D call. Germline V lookup: CDR1 SGHNT, CDR2 YYREEE (reference sequence). Trimming left V 0 bases short and J 4 bases short, with 9 bases between. The CDR3 runs 14 residues. In DNA, the CDR3 is TGTGCCAGCAGCTTGGTAGTCTTTGCAGATACGCAGTATTTT. It codes for CASSLVVFADTQYF.

This sequence joins TRBV4-2 and TRBJ2-7; 9 nucleotides line up with TRBD2. Germline assignment: CDR1 LGHNA and CDR2 YNFKEQ. The CDR3 extends over 16 amino acids. V trimming: 4 bases; J trimming: 12 bases; junction bases outside the gene matches: 19. CDR3 bases: TGTGCCAGCAGCCCTTTAGTTTTTAGCGGGAGTGGGGATCGGTACTTC. This translates into CASSPLVFSGSGDRYF.

The chain carries TRBV5-1 and TRBJ1-1, with D perhaps matching TRBD1 (6 bases). This CDR3 comprises 12 residues. With 7 bases removed from V and 0 bases from J, the gap between germline ends came to 7 bases. From germline, CDR1 is SGHRS and CDR2 YFSETQ. CDR3 region: CASRTVNTEAFF. In DNA form, the CDR3 reads TGCGCCAGCCGGACAGTGAACACTGAAGCTTTCTTT.

The chain couples TRBV9 to TRBJ1-3; the D is unclear. Trimming took 3 bases from V and 0 from J, leaving 10 bases between them. The CDR3 sequence is 15 residues long. Germline CDR1 and CDR2: SGDLS and YYNGEE. The chain's CDR3 is CASSADGSSGNTIYF. The CDR3 region has the DNA TGTGCCAGCAGCGCCGACGGGTCCTCTGGAAACACCATATATTTT.

This chain links TRBV6-5 with TRBJ1-1; D may be TRBD1 (5 bases). V lost 6 bases, J lost 3 bases, and 14 bases lay in between. The V gene's germline CDR1 is MNHEY and CDR2 SVGAGI. The CDR3 extends over 14 amino acids. The CDR3 loop is CASRESGLDTEAFF. The CDR3 DNA follows: TGTGCCAGCAGGGAATCAGGGTTAGACACTGAAGCTTTCTTT.

The chain couples TRBV5-1 to TRBJ2-7; TRBD2 might be the D (5 bases). Germline assignment: CDR1 SGHRS and CDR2 YFSETQ. Trimming shortened V by 4 bases and J by 0 bases, and 11 bases separated the two germline ends. This CDR3 has 14 amino acids. Here the CDR3 reads CASSPAGFSYEQYF. CDR3 DNA sequence: TGCGCCAGCAGCCCCGCGGGTTTCTCCTACGAGCAGTACTTC. The entire variable domain, with the rest obtained from reference TRBV5-1 and TRBJ2-7, is as follows: KAGVTQTPRYLIKTRGQQVTLSCSPISGHRSVSWYQQTPGQGLQFLFEYFSETQRNKGNFPGRFSGRQFSNSRSEMNVSTLELGDSALYLCASSPAGFSYEQYFGPGTRLTVT.

In its sample, this clone was seen once. The chain couples TRBV4-2 to TRBJ1-2; weak D call: TRBD1 (6 bases). Trimming removed 3 bases at V and 4 bases at J, with 9 bases between. The CDR3 runs to 13 residues. CDR1 is LGHNA and CDR2 is YNFKEQ in the germline V gene. The CDR3 region has the DNA TGTGCCAGCAGCCAGGACAGCGCCTATGGCTACACCTTC. This encodes CASSQDSAYGYTF.